This TCR beta chain was captured by sequencing in a study of blood T cell repertoires in COVID-19. Study-wide context: Samples taken during acute and convalescent COVID-19 were collected in the United States, Italy and Spain.

The J segment lost 9 bases and the V segment lost 3 bases, leaving 10 bases of the junction unmatched. Looked up from germline, CDR1 is KGHSH and CDR2 is LQKENI. This CDR3 has 17 residues. As originally analysed: Reference gene primer amplification gave estimated nucleated cell counts. Generated by immunoSEQ multiplex PCR, the TCRdb table keeps only in-frame clones and is missing some. V, J and clone size reflect that table, while D and trimming were determined from the DNA. This sample has fewer than 250,000 clones, with 84% found just once. The chain links TRBV18 to TRBJ2-1; 14 bases align to TRBD2. The TCR sequence derives from a man aged 45 to 65 with acute or convalescent COVID-19. What was sequenced was peripheral blood. CDR3 nucleotide sequence: TGTGCCAGCTCACCTTACTTGGGACTAGCGGGAGAAGGTGAGCAGTTCTTC. It translates to CASSPYLGLAGEGEQFF.